This T cell receptor (beta chain) comes out of a study of shared clonotypes between healthy human individuals. The assay was immunoSEQ multiplex PCR, and TCRdb's table has in-frame clones only and misses some. The sample lists about 2,100,000 clones, around 93% occurring once. Naive CD8 cells comprised CD45RO-negative, CCR7-positively selected cells, excluding terminally differentiated effector memory CD45RA+ cells. Study results and limitations: Generally, naive subsets (rather than memory subsets) showed larger estimated richness.

With regard to this clone: Its antigen is not known.

V lost 5 bases and J lost 4, with 9 bases in between. The V gene's germline CDR1 is PRHDT and CDR2 FYEKMQ (reference sequence). The CDR3 spans 13 residues. The source material was naive CD8+ T cells from PBMCs. The chain uses TRBV13 and TRBJ1-3; no reliable D call. The TCR comes from a young man in good health. Some clones in this sample may be carry-over from other donors' samples. CDR3 protein: CASSDSPGNTIYF. CDR3 bases: TGTGCCAGCAGCGATTCTCCGGGAAACACCATATATTTT.